These T cell receptor beta chains were read from a single sample in a study of T cell changes during pregnancy in multiple sclerosis. TCRdb keeps only in-frame clones here, not all; method: immunoSEQ multiplex PCR. The table includes about 98,000 clones, 90% to 95% detected once. This specimen was peripheral blood, taken after pregnancy. The receptors originated from a female donor in good health, enrolled as a control in a pregnancy study. Each CDR3 is given without its conserved first and last residue. Fields, in order: J gene, V gene, clone size, CDR3 protein. Size is omitted from some rows. Given values are once, few, many or a class for expanded clones.

TRBJ1-5,TRBV5-1,.,ASSSLGGDYQPQH
TRBJ2-2,TRBV28,.,ASSNGQTGELF
TRBJ1-2,TRBV11-2,.,ASSLDIGGGYT
TRBJ1-4,TRBV28,.,ASSLFFPGGYNEKLF
TRBJ1-1,TRBV4-1,.,ASSLRTGSALNTEAF
TRBJ2-2,TRBV7-8,.,AADYPNTGELF
TRBJ2-5,TRBV5-1,.,ASSSGTKETQY
TRBJ2-3,TRBV28,.,ASSGPGSDTQY
TRBJ2-7,TRBV10-3,.,AIRGTSGRAGSYEQY
TRBJ2-1,TRBV5-6,once,ASSLVGWSSGYNEQF
TRBJ1-2,TRBV2,few,ASSVTAGHGYT
TRBJ2-2,TRBV19,.,ASKTGGKDTGELF
TRBJ2-1,TRBV11-2,.,ASSITPPGQF
TRBJ2-1,TRBV2,.,ASSGLNNEQF
TRBJ2-7,TRBV29-1,.,SVEQNSSGEQY
TRBJ2-5,TRBV16,.,ASSQSGGDETQY
TRBJ2-7,TRBV12-2,.,ASPPRHRDSSYEQY
TRBJ2-1,TRBV19,.,ASSILPLRDSPANEQF
TRBJ1-5,TRBV6-6,.,ASSPGKPQH
TRBJ1-3,TRBV5-4,.,ASSLGTGSGNTIY
TRBJ2-7,TRBV28,.,ASRGGLARFGVQY
TRBJ2-5,TRBV30,.,AWSEGAEETQY
TRBJ2-1,TRBV27,.,ASSLSLPSGNFNEQF
TRBJ2-1,TRBV11-2,.,ASSPGTSGRLGYNEQF
TRBJ2-7,TRBV6-1,.,ASSGPGRGEQY
TRBJ1-5,TRBV19,.,ASSIEGGNQPQH
TRBJ2-3,TRBV13,.,ASSVAGGTSDTDTQY
TRBJ2-1,TRBV5-1,.,ASTPEGVRPSSYNEQF
TRBJ2-1,TRBV27,.,ASSHGDEQF